The entry below gives a single T cell receptor (beta chain) sequence along with its context. Its antigen is still unknown. These data are taken from a study of cytomegalovirus exposure and HLA in healthy donors. About the study: A later analysis reported the same platform for the 120 or so validation repertoires and the 666 first-cohort repertoires.

CDR3 size: 13 residues. Between the trimmed V and J ends, which lost 0 bases and 6 bases, there was a span of 5 bases. Germline V gives CDR1 LNHNV, CDR2 YYDKDF (reference sequence). Study findings and constraints: Cytomegalovirus-associated status was assigned to 164 TCR beta chains.

The repertoire was sequenced with immunoSEQ multiplex PCR; TCRdb's copy has only in-frame clones and lacks some. The profile covers around 130,000 clones, with more than 70% appearing a single time and under 2.5% taken by the ten largest. The sequenced material came from PBMCs. The TCR originated in a woman aged 25-40 years in good health and CMV-seronegative. The chain uses TRBV15 and TRBJ2-2, with D unclear. This CDR3 reads CATSRDPSGELFF. The CDR3 region has the DNA TGTGCCACCAGCAGAGACCCCTCCGGGGAGCTGTTTTTT.